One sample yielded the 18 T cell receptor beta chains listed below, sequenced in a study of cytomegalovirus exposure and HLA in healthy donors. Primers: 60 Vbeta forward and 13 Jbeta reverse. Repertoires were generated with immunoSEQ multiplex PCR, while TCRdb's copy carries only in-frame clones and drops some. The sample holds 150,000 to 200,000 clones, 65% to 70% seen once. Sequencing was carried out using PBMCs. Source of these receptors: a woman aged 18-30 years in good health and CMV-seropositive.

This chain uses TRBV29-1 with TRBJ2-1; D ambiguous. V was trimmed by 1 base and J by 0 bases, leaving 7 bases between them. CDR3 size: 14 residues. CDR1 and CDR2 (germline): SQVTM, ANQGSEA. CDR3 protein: CSVEVYSSYNEQFF. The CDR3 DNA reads TGCAGCGTTGAAGTTTATTCCTCCTACAATGAGCAGTTCTTC.

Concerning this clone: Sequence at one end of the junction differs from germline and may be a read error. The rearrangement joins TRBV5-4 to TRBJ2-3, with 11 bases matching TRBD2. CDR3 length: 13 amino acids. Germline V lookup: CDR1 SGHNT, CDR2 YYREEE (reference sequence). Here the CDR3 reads CASSLGGLAGGNF. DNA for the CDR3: TGTGCCAGCAGCTTGGGAGGGCTAGCGGGGGGAAATTTT. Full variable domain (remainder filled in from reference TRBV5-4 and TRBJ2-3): ETGVTQSPTHLIKTRGQQVTLRCSSQSGHNTVSWYQQALGQGPQFIFQYYREEENGRGNFPPRFSGLQFPNYSSELNVNALELDDSALYLCASSLGGLAGGNFGPGTRLTVL.

In DNA form, the CDR3 reads TGTGCCAGCAGTGCGGGGAGACAAGAGACCCAGTACTTC. As protein: CASSAGRQETQYF. The chain links TRBV7-6 to TRBJ2-5; weak D call: TRBD2 (6 bases). The ends were cut back, 6 bases at V and 2 bases at J, with 10 bases in the middle. Germline-derived CDR1 and CDR2 are SGHVS and FNYEAQ. This CDR3 region has 13 residues.

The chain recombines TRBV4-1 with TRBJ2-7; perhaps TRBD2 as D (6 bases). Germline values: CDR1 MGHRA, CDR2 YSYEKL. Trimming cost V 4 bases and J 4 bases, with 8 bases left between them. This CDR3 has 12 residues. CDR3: CASSPGVYEQYF. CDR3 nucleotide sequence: TGCGCCAGCAGCCCGGGAGTTTACGAGCAGTACTTC.

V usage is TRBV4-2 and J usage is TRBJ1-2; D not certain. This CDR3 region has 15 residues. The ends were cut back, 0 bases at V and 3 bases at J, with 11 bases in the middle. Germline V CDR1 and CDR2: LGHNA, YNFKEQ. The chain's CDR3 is CASSQDAGGYYGYTF. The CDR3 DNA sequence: TGTGCCAGCAGCCAAGATGCGGGCGGATACTATGGCTACACCTTC.

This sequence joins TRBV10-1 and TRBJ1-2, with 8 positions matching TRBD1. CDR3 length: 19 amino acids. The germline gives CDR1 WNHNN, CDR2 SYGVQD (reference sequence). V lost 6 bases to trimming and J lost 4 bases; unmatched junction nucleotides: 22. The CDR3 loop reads CASSDGDRSIISHSYGYTF. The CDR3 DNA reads TGCGCCAGCAGCGATGGGGACAGGAGCATAATATCTCATTCCTATGGCTACACCTTC.

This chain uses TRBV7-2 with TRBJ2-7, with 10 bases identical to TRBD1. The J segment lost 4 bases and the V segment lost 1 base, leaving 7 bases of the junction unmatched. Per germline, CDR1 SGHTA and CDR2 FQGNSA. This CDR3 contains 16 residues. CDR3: CASSLGPPGQGYEQYF. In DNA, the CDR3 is TGTGCCAGCAGCTTAGGTCCCCCGGGACAGGGGTACGAGCAGTACTTC.

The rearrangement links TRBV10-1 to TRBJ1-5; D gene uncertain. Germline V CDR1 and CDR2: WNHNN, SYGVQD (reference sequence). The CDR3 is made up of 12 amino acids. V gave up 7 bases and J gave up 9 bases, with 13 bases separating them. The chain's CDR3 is CASTSRGGPQHF. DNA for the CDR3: TGCGCCAGCACCTCCCGCGGTGGGCCCCAGCATTTT.

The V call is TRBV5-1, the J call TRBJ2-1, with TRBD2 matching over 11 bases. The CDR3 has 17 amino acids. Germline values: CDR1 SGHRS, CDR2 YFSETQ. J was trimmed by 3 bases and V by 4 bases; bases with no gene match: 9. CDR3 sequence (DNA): TGCGCCAGCAGCAGAGGACTAGCGGGTTCGGTCTACAATGAGCAGTTCTTC. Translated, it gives CASSRGLAGSVYNEQFF.

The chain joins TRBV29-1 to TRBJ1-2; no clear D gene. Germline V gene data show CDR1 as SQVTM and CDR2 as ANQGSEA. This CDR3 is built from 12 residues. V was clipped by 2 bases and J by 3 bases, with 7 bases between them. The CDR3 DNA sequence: TGCAGCGTTGAAACAGTCTACTATGGCTACACCTTC. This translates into CSVETVYYGYTF.

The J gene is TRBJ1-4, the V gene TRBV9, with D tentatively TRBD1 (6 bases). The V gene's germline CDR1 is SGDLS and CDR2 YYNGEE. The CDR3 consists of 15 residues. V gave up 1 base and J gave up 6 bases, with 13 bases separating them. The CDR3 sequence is CASSVYGGAYEKLFF. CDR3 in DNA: TGTGCCAGCAGCGTATACGGGGGGGCCTATGAAAAACTGTTTTTT.

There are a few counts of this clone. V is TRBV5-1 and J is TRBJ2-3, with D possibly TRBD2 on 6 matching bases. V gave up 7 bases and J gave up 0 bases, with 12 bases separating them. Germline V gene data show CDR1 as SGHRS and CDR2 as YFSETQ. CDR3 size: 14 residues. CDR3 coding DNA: TGCGCCAGCCTCGATGGGGGGAGCACAGATACGCAGTATTTT. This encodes CASLDGGSTDTQYF. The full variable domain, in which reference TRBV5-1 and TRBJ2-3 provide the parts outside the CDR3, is KAGVTQTPRYLIKTRGQQVTLSCSPISGHRSVSWYQQTPGQGLQFLFEYFSETQRNKGNFPGRFSGRQFSNSRSEMNVSTLELGDSALYLCASLDGGSTDTQYFGPGTRLTVL.

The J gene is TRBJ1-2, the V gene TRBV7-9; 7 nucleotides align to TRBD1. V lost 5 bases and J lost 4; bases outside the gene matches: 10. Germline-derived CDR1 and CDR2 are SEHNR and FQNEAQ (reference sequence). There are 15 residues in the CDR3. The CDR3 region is CASSRGGQTSYGYTF. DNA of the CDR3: TGTGCCAGCAGCAGAGGGGGACAGACTTCCTATGGCTACACCTTC.

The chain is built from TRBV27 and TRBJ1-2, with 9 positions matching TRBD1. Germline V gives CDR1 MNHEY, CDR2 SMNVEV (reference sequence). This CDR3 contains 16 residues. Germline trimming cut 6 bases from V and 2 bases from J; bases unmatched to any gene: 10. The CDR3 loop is CASSYTAGQGNYGYTF. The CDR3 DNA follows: TGTGCCAGCAGCTACACCGCTGGACAGGGGAACTATGGCTACACCTTC.

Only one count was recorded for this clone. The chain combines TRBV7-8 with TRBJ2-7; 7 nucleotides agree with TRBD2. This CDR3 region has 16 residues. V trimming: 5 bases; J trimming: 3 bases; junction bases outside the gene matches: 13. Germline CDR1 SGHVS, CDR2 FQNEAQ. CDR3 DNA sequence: TGTGCCAGCAGCCCCCCGGGACTACTCACGGGCTACGAGCAGTACTTC. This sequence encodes CASSPPGLLTGYEQYF.

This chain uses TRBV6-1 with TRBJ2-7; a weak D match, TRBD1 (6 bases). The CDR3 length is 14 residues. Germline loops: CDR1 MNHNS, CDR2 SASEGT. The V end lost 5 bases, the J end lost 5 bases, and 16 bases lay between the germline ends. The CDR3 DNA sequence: TGTGCCAGCAGTTATCGTACAGGGTCGGACGAGCAGTACTTC. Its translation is CASSYRTGSDEQYF.

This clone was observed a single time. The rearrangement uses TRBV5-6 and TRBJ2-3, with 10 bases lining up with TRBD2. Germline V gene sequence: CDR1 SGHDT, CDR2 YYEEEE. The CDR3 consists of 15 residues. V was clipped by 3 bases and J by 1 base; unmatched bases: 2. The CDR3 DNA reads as TGTGCCAGCAGCTCGAGCGGGAGGGGCACAGATACGCAGTATTTT. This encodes CASSSSGRGTDTQYF.

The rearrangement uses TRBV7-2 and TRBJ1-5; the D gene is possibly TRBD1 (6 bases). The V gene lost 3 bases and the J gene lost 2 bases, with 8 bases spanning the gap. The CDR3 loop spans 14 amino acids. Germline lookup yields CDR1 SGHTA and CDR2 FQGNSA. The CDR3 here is CASSFAGGNQPQHF. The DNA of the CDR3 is TGTGCCAGCAGCTTCGCAGGGGGCAATCAGCCCCAGCATTTT.